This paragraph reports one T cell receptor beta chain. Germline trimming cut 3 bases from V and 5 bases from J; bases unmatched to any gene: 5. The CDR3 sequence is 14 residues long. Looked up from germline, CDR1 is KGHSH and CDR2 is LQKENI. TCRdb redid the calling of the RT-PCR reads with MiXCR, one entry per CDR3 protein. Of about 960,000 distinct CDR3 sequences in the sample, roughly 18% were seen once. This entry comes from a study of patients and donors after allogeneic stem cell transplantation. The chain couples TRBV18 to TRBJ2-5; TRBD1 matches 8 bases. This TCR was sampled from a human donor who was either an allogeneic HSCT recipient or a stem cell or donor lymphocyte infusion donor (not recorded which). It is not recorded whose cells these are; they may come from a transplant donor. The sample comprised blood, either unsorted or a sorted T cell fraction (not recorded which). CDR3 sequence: CASSPPGGSETQYF. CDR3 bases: TGTGCCAGCTCACCTCCAGGGGGCTCGGAGACCCAGTACTTC.